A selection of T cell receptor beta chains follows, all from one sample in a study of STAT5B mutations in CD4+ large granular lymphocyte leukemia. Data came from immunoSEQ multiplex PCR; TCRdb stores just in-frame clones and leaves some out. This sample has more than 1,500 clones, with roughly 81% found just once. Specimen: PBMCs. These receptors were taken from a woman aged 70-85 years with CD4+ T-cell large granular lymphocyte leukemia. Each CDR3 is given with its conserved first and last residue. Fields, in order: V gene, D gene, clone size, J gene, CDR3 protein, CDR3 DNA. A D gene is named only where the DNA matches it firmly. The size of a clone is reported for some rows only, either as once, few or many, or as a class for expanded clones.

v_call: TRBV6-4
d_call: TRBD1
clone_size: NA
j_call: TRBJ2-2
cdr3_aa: CASRRQGYTGELFF
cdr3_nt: TGTGCCAGCAGAAGACAGGGGTACACCGGGGAGCTGTTTTTT

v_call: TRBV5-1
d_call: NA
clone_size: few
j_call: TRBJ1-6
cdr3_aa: CASSLALQNSPLHF
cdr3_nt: TGCGCCAGCAGCTTGGCCCTCCAGAATTCACCCCTCCACTTT

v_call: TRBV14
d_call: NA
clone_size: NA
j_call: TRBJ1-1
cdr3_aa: CASGRGTEAFF
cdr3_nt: TGTGCCAGTGGACGGGGCACTGAAGCTTTCTTT

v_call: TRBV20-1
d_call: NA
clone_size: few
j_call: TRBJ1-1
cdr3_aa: CSARVGKEAFF
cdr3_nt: TGCAGTGCTAGAGTTGGGAAAGAAGCTTTCTTT

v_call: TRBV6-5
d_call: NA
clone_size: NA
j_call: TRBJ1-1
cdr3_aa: CASSYSEGSGAFF
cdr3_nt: TGTGCCAGCAGTTACTCTGAAGGGTCAGGAGCTTTCTTT

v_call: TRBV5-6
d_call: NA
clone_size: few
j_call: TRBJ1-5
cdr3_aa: CASSQGVQPQHF
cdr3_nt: TGTGCCAGCAGCCAAGGGGTTCAGCCCCAGCATTTT

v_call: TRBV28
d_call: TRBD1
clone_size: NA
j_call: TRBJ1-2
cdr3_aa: CASNRQGEDYGYTF
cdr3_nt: TGTGCCAGCAATCGACAGGGGGAAGACTATGGCTACACCTTC

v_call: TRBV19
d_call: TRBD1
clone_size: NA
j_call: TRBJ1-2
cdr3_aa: CASSIATGGYYGYTF
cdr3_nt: TGTGCCAGTAGTATTGCGACAGGGGGCTACTATGGCTACACCTTC

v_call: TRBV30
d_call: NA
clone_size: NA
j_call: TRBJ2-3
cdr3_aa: CAWSVRLAPDTQYF
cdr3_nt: TGTGCCTGGAGTGTACGTCTAGCCCCAGATACGCAGTATTTT

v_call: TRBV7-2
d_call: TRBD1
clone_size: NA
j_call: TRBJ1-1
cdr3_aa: CASSLRTGTAEAFF
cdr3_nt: TGTGCCAGCAGCCTCCGGACAGGGACCGCTGAAGCTTTCTTT

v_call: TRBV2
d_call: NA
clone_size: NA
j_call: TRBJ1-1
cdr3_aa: CASRPTGGAEAFF
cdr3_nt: TGTGCCAGCAGACCAACAGGTGGCGCTGAAGCTTTCTTT

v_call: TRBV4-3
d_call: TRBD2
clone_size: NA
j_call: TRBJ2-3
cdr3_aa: CASSRRLAGESDTQYF
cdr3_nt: TGCGCCAGCAGCCGTAGACTAGCGGGAGAGTCAGATACGCAGTATTTT

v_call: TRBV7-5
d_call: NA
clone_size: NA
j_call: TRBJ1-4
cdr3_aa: CVRSLDRDAEKLFF
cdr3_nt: TGTGTCAGAAGCTTGGACCGGGACGCCGAAAAACTGTTTTTT

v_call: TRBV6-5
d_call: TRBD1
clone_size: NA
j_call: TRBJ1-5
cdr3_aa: CASSTRDRGFQPQHF
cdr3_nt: TGTGCCAGCAGTACACGGGACAGGGGGTTTCAGCCCCAGCATTTT

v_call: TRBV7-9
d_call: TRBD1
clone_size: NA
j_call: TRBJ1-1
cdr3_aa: CASSLAGRDSTEAFF
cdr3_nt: TGTGCCAGCAGCTTAGCGGGCAGGGACAGCACTGAAGCTTTCTTT

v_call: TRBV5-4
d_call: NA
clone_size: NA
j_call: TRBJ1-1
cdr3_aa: CASSLAGGGKAFF
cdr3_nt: TGTGCCAGCAGCTTGGCCGGGGGGGGGAAAGCTTTCTTT

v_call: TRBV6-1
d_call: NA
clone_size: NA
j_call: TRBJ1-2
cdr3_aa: CASSDWRSNYGYTF
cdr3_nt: TGTGCCAGCAGTGACTGGCGTTCTAACTATGGCTACACCTTC

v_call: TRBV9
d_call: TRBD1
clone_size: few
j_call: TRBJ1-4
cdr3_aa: CASSPSDRVEEKLFF
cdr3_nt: TGTGCCAGCAGCCCATCGGACAGGGTTGAGGAAAAACTGTTTTTT

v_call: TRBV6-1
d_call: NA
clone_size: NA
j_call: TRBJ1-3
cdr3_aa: CASLPRTSSGNTIYF
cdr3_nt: TGTGCCAGCCTTCCCCGGACCAGCTCTGGAAACACCATATATTTT

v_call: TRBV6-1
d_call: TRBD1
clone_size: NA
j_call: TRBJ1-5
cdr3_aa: CASTDGQGGNQPQHF
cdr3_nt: TGTGCCAGCACCGATGGACAGGGGGGCAATCAGCCCCAGCATTTT

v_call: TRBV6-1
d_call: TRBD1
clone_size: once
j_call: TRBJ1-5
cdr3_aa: CASRPTGNQPQHF
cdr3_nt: TGTGCCAGCAGACCGACAGGGAATCAGCCCCAGCATTTT

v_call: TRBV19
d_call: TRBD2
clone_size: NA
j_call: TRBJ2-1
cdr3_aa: CASTSGRLYNEQFF
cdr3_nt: TGTGCCAGTACTAGCGGGAGGCTTTACAATGAGCAGTTCTTC

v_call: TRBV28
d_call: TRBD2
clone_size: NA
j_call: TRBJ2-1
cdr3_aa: CASKREVSYNEQFF
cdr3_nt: TGTGCCAGCAAGCGGGAGGTTTCCTACAATGAGCAGTTCTTC

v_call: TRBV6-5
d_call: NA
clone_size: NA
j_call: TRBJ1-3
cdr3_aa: CASSYMGGNTIYF
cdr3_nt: TGTGCCAGCAGTTACATGGGTGGAAACACCATATATTTT

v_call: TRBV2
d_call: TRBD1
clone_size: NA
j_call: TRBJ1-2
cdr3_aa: CASSPGQERYHGYTF
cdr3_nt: TGTGCCAGCAGTCCAGGACAGGAACGTTACCATGGCTACACCTTC

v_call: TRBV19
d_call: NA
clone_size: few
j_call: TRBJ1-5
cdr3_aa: CASRGDRLNQPQHF
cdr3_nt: TGTGCCAGTAGGGGTGACAGGCTCAATCAGCCCCAGCATTTT

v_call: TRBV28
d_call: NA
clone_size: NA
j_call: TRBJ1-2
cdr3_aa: CASSFVGEDGYTF
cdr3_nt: TGTGCCAGCAGTTTTGTCGGGGAAGATGGCTACACCTTC

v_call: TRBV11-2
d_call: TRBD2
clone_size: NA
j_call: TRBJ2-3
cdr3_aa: CASSLGPGGGADTQYF
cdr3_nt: TGTGCCAGCAGCTTAGGACCGGGAGGGGGGGCAGATACGCAGTATTTT

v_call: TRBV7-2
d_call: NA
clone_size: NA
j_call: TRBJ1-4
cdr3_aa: CASRPGRGPGEKLFF
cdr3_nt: TGTGCCAGCAGACCAGGCCGCGGGCCTGGGGAAAAACTGTTTTTT

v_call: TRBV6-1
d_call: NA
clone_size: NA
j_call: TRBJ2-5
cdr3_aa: CASRGASGPKETQYF
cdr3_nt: TGTGCCAGCAGGGGGGCTAGCGGACCCAAAGAGACCCAGTACTTC

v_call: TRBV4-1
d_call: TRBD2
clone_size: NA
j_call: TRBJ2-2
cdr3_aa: CASSRRGGLAGENTGELFF
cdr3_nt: TGCGCCAGCAGCCGAAGAGGAGGACTAGCGGGCGAGAACACCGGGGAGCTGTTTTTT

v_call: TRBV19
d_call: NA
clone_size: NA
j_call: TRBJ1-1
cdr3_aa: CASSISGPGTEAFF
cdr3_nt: TGTGCCAGTAGTATATCGGGTCCGGGAACTGAAGCTTTCTTT

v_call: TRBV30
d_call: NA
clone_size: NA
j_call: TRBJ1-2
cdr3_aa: CAREESTGSYGYTF
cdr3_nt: TGTGCCCGGGAGGAGTCGACAGGATCCTATGGCTACACCTTC

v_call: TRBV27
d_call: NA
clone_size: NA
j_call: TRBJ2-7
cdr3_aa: CASSLLGVATEYF
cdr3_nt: TGTGCCAGCAGTTTACTAGGGGTAGCCACGGAGTACTTC

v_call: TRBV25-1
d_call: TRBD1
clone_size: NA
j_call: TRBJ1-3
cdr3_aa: CASSETGQGRGTIYF
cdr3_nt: TGTGCCAGCAGTGAAACGGGACAGGGTAGGGGTACCATATATTTT

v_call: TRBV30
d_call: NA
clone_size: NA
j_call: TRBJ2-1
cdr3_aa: CAWSGSNYNEQFF
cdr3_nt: TGTGCCTGGAGTGGGAGCAACTACAATGAGCAGTTCTTC

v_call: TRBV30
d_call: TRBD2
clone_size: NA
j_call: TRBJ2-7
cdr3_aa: CAWRDYIGEQYF
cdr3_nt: TGTGCCTGGCGGGACTATATTGGCGAGCAGTACTTC

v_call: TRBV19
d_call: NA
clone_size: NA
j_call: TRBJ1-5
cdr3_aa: CASSVQRGQPQHF
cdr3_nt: TGTGCCAGTAGTGTACAACGTGGACAGCCCCAGCATTTT

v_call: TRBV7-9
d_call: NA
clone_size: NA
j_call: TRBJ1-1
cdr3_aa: CASSSDRGPNTEAFF
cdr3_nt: TGTGCCAGCAGCTCGGACAGAGGACCAAACACTGAAGCTTTCTTT

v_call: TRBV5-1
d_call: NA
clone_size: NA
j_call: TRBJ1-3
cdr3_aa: CASSLIGHSGNTIYF
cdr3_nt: TGCGCCAGCAGCTTGATCGGCCACTCTGGAAACACCATATATTTT

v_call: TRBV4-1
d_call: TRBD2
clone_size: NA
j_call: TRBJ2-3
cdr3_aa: CASSQDQLAGGPDTQYF
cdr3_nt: TGCGCCAGCAGCCAAGATCAGTTAGCGGGGGGGCCAGATACGCAGTATTTT

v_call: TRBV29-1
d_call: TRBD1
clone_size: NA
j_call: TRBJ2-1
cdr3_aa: CSGGQGHNEQFF
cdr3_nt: TGCAGCGGTGGACAGGGGCACAATGAGCAGTTCTTC

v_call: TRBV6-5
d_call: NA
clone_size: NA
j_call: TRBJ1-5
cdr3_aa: CASSSLGKDQPQHF
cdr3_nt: TGTGCCAGCAGCTCCCTGGGGAAGGATCAGCCCCAGCATTTT

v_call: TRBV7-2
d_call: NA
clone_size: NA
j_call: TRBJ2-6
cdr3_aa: CASSRRSLLSGANVLTF
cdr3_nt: TGTGCCAGCAGCCGGCGGTCCCTTCTGTCTGGGGCCAACGTCCTGACTTTC

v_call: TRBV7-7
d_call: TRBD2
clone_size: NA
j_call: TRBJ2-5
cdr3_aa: CASSLFVAGGTETQYF
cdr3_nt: TGTGCCAGCAGCTTATTTGTAGCGGGAGGGACGGAGACCCAGTACTTC

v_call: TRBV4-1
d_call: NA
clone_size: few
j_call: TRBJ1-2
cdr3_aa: CASSQVRDSQYGYTF
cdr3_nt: TGCGCCAGCAGCCAAGTCCGGGACTCGCAGTATGGCTACACCTTC

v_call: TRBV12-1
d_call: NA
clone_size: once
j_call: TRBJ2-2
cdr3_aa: CASSPEMELFF
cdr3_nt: TGTGCCAGCAGCCCTGAGATGGAGCTGTTTTTT

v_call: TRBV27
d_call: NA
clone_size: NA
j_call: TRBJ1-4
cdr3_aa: CASSPQGGTGGEKLFF
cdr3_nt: TGTGCCAGCAGTCCTCAAGGGGGGACGGGGGGTGAAAAACTGTTTTTT

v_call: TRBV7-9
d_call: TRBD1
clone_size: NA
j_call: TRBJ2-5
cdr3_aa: CASSLPWTGRETQYF
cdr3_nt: TGTGCCAGCAGCTTACCCTGGACAGGTCGGGAGACCCAGTACTTC

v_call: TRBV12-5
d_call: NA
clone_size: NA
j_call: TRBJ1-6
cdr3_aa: CASGSTTNSAPLHF
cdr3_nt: TGTGCTAGTGGTTCCACGACAAATTCGGCACCCCTCCACTTT

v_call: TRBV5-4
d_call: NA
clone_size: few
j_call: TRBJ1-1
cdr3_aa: CASSLGVVAGFAFF
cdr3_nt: TGTGCCAGCAGCTTGGGAGTCGTGGCAGGGTTTGCTTTCTTT

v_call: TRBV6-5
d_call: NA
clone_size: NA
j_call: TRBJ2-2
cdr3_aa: CASSYKGGFTGELFF
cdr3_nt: TGTGCCAGCAGTTACAAGGGGGGGTTTACCGGGGAGCTGTTTTTT

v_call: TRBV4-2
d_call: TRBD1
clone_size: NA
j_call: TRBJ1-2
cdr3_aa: CASSPYSGTGFGYTF
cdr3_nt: TGTGCCAGCAGCCCCTACTCCGGGACAGGGTTTGGCTACACCTTC

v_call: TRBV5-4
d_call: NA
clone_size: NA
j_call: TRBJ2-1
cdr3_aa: CASSIDSSYNEQFF
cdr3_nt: TGTGCCAGCAGCATAGATAGCTCCTACAATGAGCAGTTCTTC

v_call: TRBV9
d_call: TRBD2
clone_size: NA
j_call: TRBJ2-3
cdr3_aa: CASSAGTSADTQYF
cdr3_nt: TGTGCCAGCAGCGCCGGGACTAGCGCAGATACGCAGTATTTT